Listed below are T cell receptor beta chains from one sample, sequenced in a study of T-cell reconstitution after alpha-beta-depleted transplantation in children. TCRdb called the PCR reads again in MiXCR, with one record for every CDR3 protein. The data contain 450,000 to 500,000 distinct CDR3 sequences, 12% of them singletons. The sample here was PBMCs from the stem cell graft donor, taken from the stem cell graft. Receptor source: a human donor who donated a stem cell graft to a child with combined immunodeficiency. The CDR3 runs from the conserved cysteine through the conserved F or W. The D gene is left open where the match is weak. A clone size is listed for some rows: how often the clone was seen (once, few, many), or a class if it is expanded.

j_call: TRBJ1-6
d_call: .
v_call: TRBV5-4
clone_size: few
cdr3_nt: TGTGCCAGCAGCACCGACAGAAACCCCCTGTCACCCCTCCACTTT
cdr3_aa: CASSTDRNPLSPLHF

j_call: TRBJ2-3
d_call: .
v_call: TRBV5-1
clone_size: .
cdr3_nt: TGCGCCAGCAGCTCGGTGGGAAGCTCAGATACGCAGTATTTT
cdr3_aa: CASSSVGSSDTQYF

j_call: TRBJ2-3
d_call: TRBD2
v_call: TRBV6-2/TRBV6-3
clone_size: few
cdr3_nt: TGTGCCAGAGTACTCCGGACTAGCGGAAAAGATACGCAGTATTTT
cdr3_aa: CARVLRTSGKDTQYF

j_call: TRBJ2-7
d_call: TRBD1
v_call: TRBV29-1
clone_size: many
cdr3_nt: TGCAGCGCCCGCAACAGGGGGCCCTCCGAGCAGTACTTC
cdr3_aa: CSARNRGPSEQYF

j_call: TRBJ2-7
d_call: .
v_call: TRBV10-2
clone_size: few
cdr3_nt: TGCGCCACCCGGGACGCCTCCTCCGAGCAGTACTTC
cdr3_aa: CATRDASSEQYF

j_call: TRBJ2-3
d_call: TRBD2
v_call: TRBV24-1
clone_size: few
cdr3_nt: TGTGCCACCAGTGATTTGCCGCGTCCGGGACTAGCGGGATACACAGATACGCAGTATTTT
cdr3_aa: CATSDLPRPGLAGYTDTQYF

j_call: TRBJ2-7
d_call: TRBD1
v_call: TRBV6-1
clone_size: .
cdr3_nt: TGTGCCAGCAGAGACACACCGGGACAGTACTACTCCTACGAGCAGTACTTC
cdr3_aa: CASRDTPGQYYSYEQYF

j_call: TRBJ2-1
d_call: .
v_call: TRBV11-2
clone_size: many
cdr3_nt: TGTGCCAGCAGCTGGCTGGGGGATGAGCAGTTCTTC
cdr3_aa: CASSWLGDEQFF

j_call: TRBJ2-7
d_call: .
v_call: TRBV21-1
clone_size: many
cdr3_nt: TGTGCCAGCAGCAAAGGAAATAGCGGCTCCTACGAGCAGTACTTC
cdr3_aa: CASSKGNSGSYEQYF

j_call: TRBJ2-7
d_call: TRBD2
v_call: TRBV10-3
clone_size: many
cdr3_nt: TGTGCCATCAGTGAGGTCCATACTAGCGCCTCCTACGAGCAGTACTTC
cdr3_aa: CAISEVHTSASYEQYF

j_call: TRBJ2-5
d_call: .
v_call: TRBV3-1
clone_size: few
cdr3_nt: TGTGCCAGCAGCTCACACAGGACGTCGGTGGAGACCCAGTACTTC
cdr3_aa: CASSSHRTSVETQYF

j_call: TRBJ2-3
d_call: .
v_call: TRBV5-1
clone_size: few
cdr3_nt: TGCGCCAGCAGCCTCCGGGGGCCCAGCACAGATACGCAGTATTTT
cdr3_aa: CASSLRGPSTDTQYF

j_call: TRBJ2-3
d_call: .
v_call: TRBV12-3/TRBV12-4
clone_size: many
cdr3_nt: TGTGCCAGCAGTTCAGTCACAGATACGCAGTATTTT
cdr3_aa: CASSSVTDTQYF

j_call: TRBJ2-7
d_call: TRBD2
v_call: TRBV20-1
clone_size: .
cdr3_nt: TGCAGTGCTAGTCTAGCCGGGAGGATAGGCGAGCAGTACTTC
cdr3_aa: CSASLAGRIGEQYF

j_call: TRBJ2-5
d_call: .
v_call: TRBV5-1
clone_size: .
cdr3_nt: TGCGCCAGCAGCTCCCCCGGGACCCTGAAAGAGACCCAGTACTTC
cdr3_aa: CASSSPGTLKETQYF

j_call: TRBJ2-1
d_call: .
v_call: TRBV5-6
clone_size: .
cdr3_nt: TGTGCCAGCAGCCTCGAACTAGAAGAGGAGCAGTTCTTC
cdr3_aa: CASSLELEEEQFF

j_call: TRBJ1-1
d_call: .
v_call: TRBV25-1
clone_size: .
cdr3_nt: TGTGCCAGCAATCGGGGAGGGGTCGTGACTGAAGCTTTCTTT
cdr3_aa: CASNRGGVVTEAFF

j_call: TRBJ2-7
d_call: TRBD2
v_call: TRBV5-1
clone_size: few
cdr3_nt: TGCGCCAGCAGCAGGGGACTAGCGGGAGGCTACGAGCAGTACTTC
cdr3_aa: CASSRGLAGGYEQYF

j_call: TRBJ2-1
d_call: .
v_call: TRBV4-3
clone_size: .
cdr3_nt: TGCGCCAGCAGCCAGGAGCGGCTCTACAATGAGCAGTTCTTC
cdr3_aa: CASSQERLYNEQFF

j_call: TRBJ2-7
d_call: .
v_call: TRBV24-1
clone_size: few
cdr3_nt: TGTGCCACCAGTGGGACTGCCCCAAACTACGAGCAGTACTTC
cdr3_aa: CATSGTAPNYEQYF

j_call: TRBJ2-1
d_call: .
v_call: TRBV27
clone_size: few
cdr3_nt: TGTGCCAGCAGTTCCGGGGGGCCAGAGAATGAGCAGTTCTTC
cdr3_aa: CASSSGGPENEQFF

j_call: TRBJ1-2
d_call: .
v_call: TRBV2
clone_size: many
cdr3_nt: TGTGCCAGCAGTGTTACGGGGCGATCCTATGGCTACACCTTC
cdr3_aa: CASSVTGRSYGYTF

j_call: TRBJ2-1
d_call: .
v_call: TRBV27
clone_size: few
cdr3_nt: TGTGCCAGCATCGAGACACTGGGCAATGAGCAGTTCTTC
cdr3_aa: CASIETLGNEQFF

j_call: TRBJ1-2
d_call: .
v_call: TRBV7-9
clone_size: few
cdr3_nt: TGTGCCAGCAGCTTGATGGGCAGGACCTATGGCTACACCTTC
cdr3_aa: CASSLMGRTYGYTF

j_call: TRBJ2-7
d_call: .
v_call: TRBV4-2
clone_size: .
cdr3_nt: TGTGCCAGCAGCCAAGAAAGGGTTGACGAGCAGTACTTC
cdr3_aa: CASSQERVDEQYF

j_call: TRBJ1-1
d_call: .
v_call: TRBV7-9
clone_size: .
cdr3_nt: TGTGCCAGCAGCTCAAACAACAGAATGAACACTGAAGCTTTCTTT
cdr3_aa: CASSSNNRMNTEAFF

j_call: TRBJ2-7
d_call: TRBD2
v_call: TRBV3-1
clone_size: few
cdr3_nt: TGTGCCAGCAGCCAAGATCTCAGCGGGAGTGAAACCCCGCCCTACGAGCAGTACTTC
cdr3_aa: CASSQDLSGSETPPYEQYF

j_call: TRBJ2-7
d_call: TRBD1
v_call: TRBV7-8
clone_size: many
cdr3_nt: TGTGCCAGCAGCTTATCCGGGACAGGAATCCTCTACGAGCAGTACTTC
cdr3_aa: CASSLSGTGILYEQYF

j_call: TRBJ2-2
d_call: .
v_call: TRBV5-1
clone_size: .
cdr3_nt: TGCGCCAGCAGCTTGGAAAGAATCGGGGGCGGGGAGCTGTTTTTT
cdr3_aa: CASSLERIGGGELFF

j_call: TRBJ2-5
d_call: .
v_call: TRBV5-1
clone_size: few
cdr3_nt: TGCGCCAGCAGCCCGGGACGGTCGGGGGCGCCGGAGACCCAGTACTTC
cdr3_aa: CASSPGRSGAPETQYF

j_call: TRBJ2-2
d_call: TRBD1
v_call: TRBV2
clone_size: .
cdr3_nt: TGTGCCAGCATGCGACAGGGGGACACCGGGGAGCTGTTTTTT
cdr3_aa: CASMRQGDTGELFF

j_call: TRBJ1-2
d_call: .
v_call: TRBV9
clone_size: few
cdr3_nt: TGTGCCAGCAGCGTAGGGGGTTCGGAGAACTATGGCTACACCTTC
cdr3_aa: CASSVGGSENYGYTF

j_call: TRBJ2-1
d_call: .
v_call: TRBV5-5
clone_size: many
cdr3_nt: TGTGCCAGCAGCTTCCGAGGGGTCGGGAACAATGAGCAGTTCTTC
cdr3_aa: CASSFRGVGNNEQFF

j_call: TRBJ2-1
d_call: .
v_call: TRBV24-1
clone_size: few
cdr3_nt: TGTGCCACCAGTGGTCCTCCCCTAGCCGCGGCGTACTCCTACAATGAGCAGTTCTTC
cdr3_aa: CATSGPPLAAAYSYNEQFF

j_call: TRBJ1-4
d_call: TRBD1
v_call: TRBV4-3
clone_size: few
cdr3_nt: TGCGCCAGCAGCCAAGGACAGGGCACAAATGAAAAACTGTTTTTT
cdr3_aa: CASSQGQGTNEKLFF

j_call: TRBJ1-2
d_call: .
v_call: TRBV10-3
clone_size: few
cdr3_nt: TGTGCCATCAGCACAGGGTTTGGCTACACCTTC
cdr3_aa: CAISTGFGYTF

j_call: TRBJ1-1
d_call: .
v_call: TRBV12-3/TRBV12-4
clone_size: many
cdr3_nt: TGTGCCAGCAGTTATGACCCTCCTGAAGCTTTCTTT
cdr3_aa: CASSYDPPEAFF

j_call: TRBJ2-1
d_call: .
v_call: TRBV15
clone_size: few
cdr3_nt: TGTGCCACCAGCAGAGATCTCGCTGACAATGAGCAGTTCTTC
cdr3_aa: CATSRDLADNEQFF

j_call: TRBJ2-7
d_call: .
v_call: TRBV12-5
clone_size: few
cdr3_nt: TGTGCTAGTGGTTTGGTAACAGTCGGATACGAGCAGTACTTC
cdr3_aa: CASGLVTVGYEQYF

j_call: TRBJ2-7
d_call: .
v_call: TRBV9
clone_size: .
cdr3_nt: TGTGCCAGCAGCGGGGGACTTCTCGTCGGCGAGCAGTACTTC
cdr3_aa: CASSGGLLVGEQYF

j_call: TRBJ1-3
d_call: TRBD1
v_call: TRBV7-2
clone_size: many
cdr3_nt: TGTGCCAGCAGCTCCCGGACAGGGGGAAACACCATATATTTT
cdr3_aa: CASSSRTGGNTIYF

j_call: TRBJ2-2
d_call: .
v_call: TRBV2
clone_size: .
cdr3_nt: TGTGCCAGCAGTGAGTGGGGGAGCGATTACCGGGAGCTGTTTTTT
cdr3_aa: CASSEWGSDYRELFF

j_call: TRBJ1-5
d_call: .
v_call: TRBV6-5
clone_size: many
cdr3_nt: TGTGCCAGCAGTTTATGGAGGGCCAATCAGCCCCAGCATTTT
cdr3_aa: CASSLWRANQPQHF

j_call: TRBJ2-1
d_call: TRBD2
v_call: TRBV11-2
clone_size: .
cdr3_nt: TGTGCCAGCAGCGGGGGCGGGGGGCGAAATGAGCAGTTCTTC
cdr3_aa: CASSGGGGRNEQFF

j_call: TRBJ1-6
d_call: .
v_call: TRBV20-1
clone_size: .
cdr3_nt: TGCAGTGCTAAGAGATCGGAGGATTCACCCCTCCACTTT
cdr3_aa: CSAKRSEDSPLHF

j_call: TRBJ2-1
d_call: .
v_call: TRBV7-2
clone_size: few
cdr3_nt: TGTGCCAGCAGCTTAAGGCCAAGCTCCTACAATGAGCAGTTCTTC
cdr3_aa: CASSLRPSSYNEQFF

j_call: TRBJ2-5
d_call: TRBD2
v_call: TRBV24-1
clone_size: .
cdr3_nt: TGTGCCACCAGTGAAACCCTAGCGGTACAAGAGACCCAGTACTTC
cdr3_aa: CATSETLAVQETQYF

j_call: TRBJ2-2
d_call: TRBD1
v_call: TRBV29-1
clone_size: many
cdr3_nt: TGCAGCGTTGAAGATCTCGGGACAGGGCACACCGGGGAGCTGTTTTTT
cdr3_aa: CSVEDLGTGHTGELFF

j_call: TRBJ2-5
d_call: .
v_call: TRBV20-1
clone_size: many
cdr3_nt: TGCAGTGCTAGAGCCCTCGGCCGACGGGGGACCCAGTACTTC
cdr3_aa: CSARALGRRGTQYF

j_call: TRBJ2-2
d_call: TRBD1
v_call: TRBV12-3/TRBV12-4
clone_size: many
cdr3_nt: TGTGCCAGCAGATACCCCAGGGAGCAGGGGGACACCGGGGAGCTGTTTTTT
cdr3_aa: CASRYPREQGDTGELFF

j_call: TRBJ2-7
d_call: .
v_call: TRBV7-4
clone_size: .
cdr3_nt: TGTGCCAGCAGCTTAGTGAACAGTGCCTCCTACGAGCAGTACTTC
cdr3_aa: CASSLVNSASYEQYF

j_call: TRBJ2-7
d_call: .
v_call: TRBV12-3/TRBV12-4
clone_size: many
cdr3_nt: TGTGCCAGCAGTTTAGCGGATAGAGAATACGAGCAGTACTTC
cdr3_aa: CASSLADREYEQYF